The present T cell receptor beta chain was sequenced within a study of regulatory and conventional T cells in RAG deficiency. This clone has just one count. The antigen is undetermined. Trimming pared 0 bases from V and 0 bases from J, leaving 9 bases between. This CDR3 comprises 16 residues. CDR1 is MNHEY, CDR2 SVGAGI, per germline. The table came from immunoSEQ multiplex PCR; TCRdb's copy has only in-frame clones and leaves some out. The repertoire holds tens of thousands of clones, with about 88% as singletons. Study outcomes and limitations: RAG-deficient patients showed markedly lower Shannon entropy and higher Simpson indices than control T-cell subsets. Shorter CDR3s in all patient subsets; >80% Treg-Tconv overlap in Omenn. Other subsets showed approximately 10-fold reductions, but Treg unique TCR beta sequences fell 75 to 100-fold in these patients.

The data were also submitted as part of a second study, on regulatory T cells. As that report states: The primer mix had 52 TRBV and 13 TRBJ primers. Regulatory T cells showed the strongest V-J pair restriction and V/J gene skewing among patient repertoires.

What was sequenced was CD8+ T cells sorted from blood. The chain has TRBV6-5 and TRBJ2-4; tentative D call: TRBD2 (5 bases). This sequence was found in a human donor in good health. The CDR3 here is CASSYSGGLAKNIQYF. The CDR3 DNA reads as TGTGCCAGCAGTTACTCTGGCGGGTTAGCCAAAAACATTCAGTACTTC.